A selection of T cell receptor beta chains follows, all from one sample in a study of T cell responses to AZD1222 COVID-19 vaccine. The repertoire was sequenced with immunoSEQ multiplex PCR; TCRdb's copy has only in-frame clones and lacks some. The sample records fewer than 120,000 clones, 85% to 90% being singletons. Sequenced here: peripheral blood, sampled 28 days after the second AZD1222 dose. The source is an adult who received the AZD1222 COVID-19 vaccine. CDR3s include the opening cysteine and the closing phenylalanine or tryptophan. D genes are given only for firm matches. Some rows mark clone size as missing; the rest say once, few, many or name a class of expanded clone.

D gene: .; V gene: TRBV6-1; clone size: .; J gene: TRBJ1-5; CDR3 protein: CASSEAPRDQPQHF; CDR3 DNA: TGTGCCAGCAGTGAAGCCCCCCGGGATCAGCCCCAGCATTTT
D gene: .; V gene: TRBV11-3; clone size: .; J gene: TRBJ2-1; CDR3 protein: CASSLDGAFSDEQFF; CDR3 DNA: TGTGCCAGCAGCTTAGATGGGGCTTTTTCCGATGAGCAGTTCTTC
D gene: .; V gene: TRBV27; clone size: .; J gene: TRBJ1-1; CDR3 protein: CASTYRRGTEAFF; CDR3 DNA: TGTGCCAGCACCTACAGGAGAGGGACTGAAGCTTTCTTT
D gene: TRBD1; V gene: TRBV27; clone size: .; J gene: TRBJ2-7; CDR3 protein: CASRGQFEGEQYF; CDR3 DNA: TGTGCCAGCAGGGGACAGTTCGAAGGGGAGCAGTACTTC
D gene: .; V gene: TRBV2; clone size: .; J gene: TRBJ1-2; CDR3 protein: CASSEANPLGYTF; CDR3 DNA: TGTGCCAGCAGTGAAGCGAATCCGCTAGGCTACACCTTC
D gene: TRBD1; V gene: TRBV6-1; clone size: .; J gene: TRBJ2-7; CDR3 protein: CASSEVGDRGDEQYF; CDR3 DNA: TGTGCCAGCAGTGAAGTCGGGGACAGGGGGGACGAGCAGTACTTC
D gene: TRBD1; V gene: TRBV9; clone size: .; J gene: TRBJ2-1; CDR3 protein: CASTPWTGGNEQFF; CDR3 DNA: TGTGCCAGCACCCCATGGACAGGGGGCAATGAGCAGTTCTTC
D gene: .; V gene: TRBV3-1/TRBV3-2; clone size: .; J gene: TRBJ2-2; CDR3 protein: CASSERGMTAGELFF; CDR3 DNA: TGTGCCAGCAGCGAAAGGGGGATGACTGCCGGGGAGCTGTTTTTT
D gene: TRBD1; V gene: TRBV2; clone size: .; J gene: TRBJ2-5; CDR3 protein: CASTGGETQYF; CDR3 DNA: TGTGCCAGCACAGGGGGAGAGACCCAGTACTTC
D gene: .; V gene: TRBV5-6; clone size: .; J gene: TRBJ1-3; CDR3 protein: CASSLVDRKGNTIYF; CDR3 DNA: TGTGCCAGCAGCTTGGTAGACAGGAAGGGAAACACCATATATTTT
D gene: .; V gene: TRBV7-2; clone size: .; J gene: TRBJ1-1; CDR3 protein: CASSLTMNTEAFF; CDR3 DNA: TGTGCCAGCAGCTTGACTATGAACACTGAAGCTTTCTTT
D gene: TRBD1; V gene: TRBV20-1; clone size: .; J gene: TRBJ1-2; CDR3 protein: CSASRQGLPMGYTF; CDR3 DNA: TGCAGTGCTAGTCGACAGGGACTCCCTATGGGCTACACCTTC
D gene: .; V gene: TRBV19; clone size: .; J gene: TRBJ1-5; CDR3 protein: CASRDPGQPQHF; CDR3 DNA: TGTGCCAGCCGGGATCCCGGGCAGCCCCAGCATTTT
D gene: TRBD1; V gene: TRBV19; clone size: .; J gene: TRBJ1-4; CDR3 protein: CASSGTGSEKLFF; CDR3 DNA: TGTGCCAGTAGTGGGACAGGGTCCGAAAAACTGTTTTTT
D gene: TRBD1; V gene: TRBV27; clone size: .; J gene: TRBJ1-5; CDR3 protein: CASSPGQLDQPQHF; CDR3 DNA: TGTGCCAGCAGTCCGGGACAGCTCGATCAGCCCCAGCATTTT
D gene: TRBD1; V gene: TRBV6-2/TRBV6-3; clone size: .; J gene: TRBJ1-2; CDR3 protein: CASSPQGDYGYTF; CDR3 DNA: TGTGCCAGCAGTCCCCAGGGGGACTATGGCTACACCTTC
D gene: .; V gene: TRBV5-8; clone size: .; J gene: TRBJ1-2; CDR3 protein: CASSLFSSTANYGYTF; CDR3 DNA: TGTGCCAGCAGCTTGTTCTCGTCCACCGCTAACTATGGCTACACCTTC
D gene: .; V gene: TRBV28; clone size: .; J gene: TRBJ1-3; CDR3 protein: CASSPPGNTIYF; CDR3 DNA: TGTGCCAGCAGTCCTCCCGGAAACACCATATATTTT
D gene: .; V gene: TRBV6-5; clone size: .; J gene: TRBJ2-3; CDR3 protein: CASNKGGSTDTQYF; CDR3 DNA: TGTGCCAGCAACAAGGGGGGGAGCACAGATACGCAGTATTTT
D gene: TRBD1; V gene: TRBV5-1; clone size: .; J gene: TRBJ2-1; CDR3 protein: CASSEGQGTSYNEQFF; CDR3 DNA: TGCGCCAGCAGCGAAGGACAGGGAACTTCCTACAATGAGCAGTTCTTC
D gene: .; V gene: TRBV6-6; clone size: once; J gene: TRBJ2-2; CDR3 protein: CASSSSLGTSGELFF; CDR3 DNA: TGTGCCAGCAGTTCATCGTTGGGGACGAGCGGGGAGCTGTTTTTT
D gene: .; V gene: TRBV29-1; clone size: .; J gene: TRBJ1-2; CDR3 protein: CSVVLFGQGLPRVTGYTF; CDR3 DNA: TGCAGCGTTGTTTTGTTTGGGCAGGGCCTACCTAGAGTAACTGGCTACACCTTC
D gene: .; V gene: TRBV5-1; clone size: .; J gene: TRBJ1-3; CDR3 protein: CASSLAASSSSGNTIYF; CDR3 DNA: TGCGCCAGCAGCTTGGCGGCCAGTTCGAGCTCTGGAAACACCATATATTTT
D gene: TRBD1; V gene: TRBV5-1; clone size: .; J gene: TRBJ1-4; CDR3 protein: CASSVLGQGEKLFF; CDR3 DNA: TGCGCCAGCAGCGTCCTTGGACAGGGCGAAAAACTGTTTTTT
D gene: .; V gene: TRBV6-5; clone size: .; J gene: TRBJ1-2; CDR3 protein: CASSLQGGSNGYTF; CDR3 DNA: TGTGCCAGCAGTCTCCAAGGGGGAAGCAACGGCTACACCTTC
D gene: TRBD1; V gene: TRBV6-5; clone size: .; J gene: TRBJ2-7; CDR3 protein: CASTQTGLGHEQYF; CDR3 DNA: TGTGCCAGCACCCAGACAGGGCTAGGCCACGAGCAGTACTTC
D gene: TRBD1; V gene: TRBV10-3; clone size: .; J gene: TRBJ1-6; CDR3 protein: CAITGGGNSPLHF; CDR3 DNA: TGTGCCATCACAGGGGGCGGGAATTCACCCCTCCACTTT
D gene: TRBD1; V gene: TRBV3-1/TRBV3-2; clone size: once; J gene: TRBJ2-5; CDR3 protein: CASSQARDRFLPYF; CDR3 DNA: TGTGCCAGCAGCCAAGCCCGGGACAGGTTTCTCCCCTACTTC
D gene: TRBD1; V gene: TRBV19; clone size: .; J gene: TRBJ2-1; CDR3 protein: CASSIGLSSGTGFYNEQFF; CDR3 DNA: TGTGCCAGTAGTATAGGCCTCTCTTCCGGGACAGGGTTCTACAATGAGCAGTTCTTC
D gene: .; V gene: TRBV4-1; clone size: .; J gene: TRBJ1-2; CDR3 protein: CASSRYEGGGYTF; CDR3 DNA: TGCGCCAGCAGCCGTTATGAGGGCGGGGGCTACACCTTC
D gene: TRBD1; V gene: TRBV5-1; clone size: .; J gene: TRBJ2-1; CDR3 protein: CASSWMGQGNEQFF; CDR3 DNA: TGCGCCAGCAGCTGGATGGGACAGGGAAATGAGCAGTTCTTC